One and the same sample provided the 11 T cell receptor beta chains below, sequenced in a study of cytomegalovirus exposure and HLA in healthy donors. The PCR contained 60 Vbeta and 13 Jbeta primers. Sequenced by immunoSEQ multiplex PCR; TCRdb stores in-frame clones only, minus some. Among about 150,000 clones, approximately 82% were seen once, and the ten largest hold about 6.1%. Sequencing used PBMCs. All receptors come from a woman aged 45-59 years in good health and CMV-seropositive.

The rearrangement links TRBV30 to TRBJ2-3; D may be TRBD2 (5 bases). Trimming stripped 8 bases from V and 1 base from J, with 10 bases between. The CDR3 is made up of 12 amino acids. CDR1 GTSNPN and CDR2 SVGIG come from the germline V gene (reference sequence). CDR3 sequence: CAGEEGTDTQYF. CDR3 DNA sequence: TGTGCCGGAGAGGAGGGCACAGATACGCAGTATTTT.

In nucleotides, the CDR3 is TGTGCCACCCAGTACCGGGACAGAGGAGATGGCAATCAGCCCCAGCATTTT. Protein sequence: CATQYRDRGDGNQPQHF. The chain recombines TRBV21-1 with TRBJ1-5; the table assigns TRBD1, which was not confirmed against the DNA. TRBV21-1 is marked as a pseudogene. The CDR3 consists of 17 residues.

The chain is built from TRBV7-2 and TRBJ1-1; D uncertain. Germline V gives CDR1 SGHTA, CDR2 FQGNSA. Deletions cut 1 base from V and 4 bases from J, with 10 bases between. The CDR3 loop spans 14 amino acids. DNA of the CDR3: TGTGCCAGCAGCTTAGTGACAATGGGCACTGAAGCTTTCTTT. Encoded protein: CASSLVTMGTEAFF.

This sequence joins TRBV7-2 and TRBJ2-3, with TRBD2 matching 7 bases. Germline V lookup: CDR1 SGHTA, CDR2 FQGNSA. The CDR3 length is 15 residues. V shed 2 bases and J 2 bases; nucleotides not matched to a gene: 4. The CDR3 spells CASSLQAGNTDTQYF. The CDR3, as DNA: TGTGCCAGCAGCTTACAAGCGGGGAACACAGATACGCAGTATTTT.

The chain links TRBV30 to TRBJ2-3, with 7 bases lining up with TRBD2. After removal of 4 bases from V and 2 bases from J, the junction contained 9 bases not matched to a gene. The CDR3 covers 15 residues. Looked up from germline, CDR1 is GTSNPN and CDR2 is SVGIG (reference sequence). Here the CDR3 reads CAWMAPAGITDTQYF. The CDR3 region has the DNA TGTGCCTGGATGGCCCCAGCGGGGATCACAGATACGCAGTATTTT.

The chain is built from TRBV29-1 and TRBJ1-3; D is uncertain. The CDR3 covers 13 residues. Trimming stripped 4 bases from V and 2 bases from J, with 9 bases between. The germline gives CDR1 SQVTM, CDR2 ANQGSEA. CDR3 DNA sequence: TGCAGCGTTGTGGCCAACCCTGGAAACACCATATATTTT. Its translation: CSVVANPGNTIYF. Supplemented by reference TRBV29-1 and TRBJ1-3, the full variable domain reads SAVISQKPSRDICQRGTSLTIQCQVDSQVTMMFWYRQQPGQSLTLIATANQGSEATYESGFVIDKFPISRPNLTFSTLTVSNMSPEDSSIYLCSVVANPGNTIYFGEGSWLTVV.

The chain combines TRBV28 with TRBJ1-5, with 7 bases lining up with TRBD1. Losses at the gene ends were 3 bases for V and 6 bases for J; bases not matched to a gene: 5. The CDR3 length is 14 residues. Germline V gene data show CDR1 as MDHEN and CDR2 as SYDVKM. The CDR3 bases are TGTGCCAGCAGTTTGGCCAGGGGGAGTCAGCCCCAGCATTTT. Translating it yields CASSLARGSQPQHF.

The chain is built from TRBV15 and TRBJ2-7; D is ambiguous. This CDR3 has 14 amino acids. Between the trimmed V and J ends, which lost 0 bases and 0 bases, there was a span of 6 bases. In germline, CDR1 is LNHNV, CDR2 YYDKDF (reference sequence). The CDR3 reads CATSREVSSYEQYF. The DNA of the CDR3 is TGTGCCACCAGCAGAGAGGTGAGCTCCTACGAGCAGTACTTC.

CDR3 sequence: CASSYLQGRTEAFF. Written as DNA, the CDR3 is TGTGCCAGCAGTTACTTGCAGGGTCGCACTGAAGCTTTCTTT. The V gene is TRBV6-5, the J gene TRBJ1-1, with D possibly TRBD1 on 5 matching bases. The V end lost 1 base, the J end lost 4 bases, and 10 bases lay between the germline ends. Germline CDR1 reads MNHEY; CDR2 reads SVGAGI. This CDR3 contains 14 residues.

The V gene is TRBV5-4, the J gene TRBJ2-7; 7 bases are a match to TRBD1. Germline CDR1 is SGHNT and CDR2 is YYREEE (reference sequence). The J segment lost 6 bases and the V segment lost 4 bases, leaving 10 bases of the junction unmatched. This CDR3 comprises 14 residues. The CDR3 bases are TGTGCCAGCAGCCTTGACAGGGCCACCGGCGAGCAGTACTTC. Protein sequence: CASSLDRATGEQYF.

The rearrangement joins TRBV7-6 to TRBJ2-3; 7 nucleotides match TRBD1. Germline V gene lookup returns CDR1 SGHVS and CDR2 FNYEAQ. The CDR3 sequence is 15 residues long. The trim removed 0 bases at V and 4 bases at J, leaving 4 bases unmatched. The CDR3 bases are TGTGCCAGCAGCTTAGCAGGGGGCGCGGCAGATACGCAGTATTTT. Translation: CASSLAGGAADTQYF.